This T cell receptor (beta chain) was sequenced in a study of PD-1 blockade in classical Hodgkin lymphoma. The germline V gene has CDR1 LNHDA and CDR2 SQIVND (reference sequence). CDR3 length equals 13 residues. Trimming pared 6 bases from V and 4 bases from J, leaving 11 bases between. Assay: immunoSEQ multiplex PCR; the TCRdb copy retains only in-frame clones and omits some. Of about 99,000 clones listed, roughly 79% are singletons. The patients all showed relapse after autologous stem cell transplantation, while their brentuximab vedotin exposure varied. Complete response, partial response or progressive disease made up the best responses.

Here the sequenced sample was peripheral blood mononuclear cells (PBMCs), taken before the second cycle of nivolumab. The receptor's source is a human donor with classical Hodgkin lymphoma. The chain recombines TRBV19 with TRBJ2-3; the D is unclear. DNA of the CDR3: TGTGCCAGTAGCCCTCTGGGTGCAGATACGCAGTATTTT. This codes for CASSPLGADTQYF.